These 18 T cell receptor beta chains came from one sample sequenced in a study of shared clonotypes between healthy human individuals. Libraries were prepared by immunoSEQ multiplex PCR; TCRdb keeps only in-frame clonotypes and omits some of them. Of some 2.1 million clones listed, about 95% are singletons. It was CD45RO-negative cells, positively selected for CCR7, that made up naive CD8 cells, with terminally differentiated effector memory CD45RA+ cells excluded. Sequencing input: naive CD8+ T cells sorted from blood. The receptor set was obtained from a man between 18 and 29 years old in good health.

CDR3 sequence (DNA): TGTGCCAGCAGCTTGATCTCAGTCTATGGCTACACCTTC. This gives the protein CASSLISVYGYTF. The J gene is TRBJ1-2, the V gene TRBV5-6; D is ambiguous. Germline V gene data show CDR1 as SGHDT and CDR2 as YYEEEE. V was trimmed by 1 base and J by 4 bases, leaving 8 bases between them. CDR3 length: 13 residues.

This rearrangement joins TRBV6-5 to TRBJ1-1, with unresolved D. Germline CDR1 is MNHEY and CDR2 is SVGAGI. V was pared by 0 bases and J by 2 bases, with 7 bases between. The CDR3 contains 14 residues. The CDR3 DNA sequence: TGTGCCAGCAGTTACTCGACGATTAACACTGAAGCTTTCTTT. Translated, it gives CASSYSTINTEAFF.

This sequence joins TRBV7-9 and TRBJ1-1, with 10 bases identical to TRBD1. The V segment lost 5 bases and the J segment 1 base; nucleotides outside the gene matches: 4. Germline V gene lookup returns CDR1 SEHNR and CDR2 FQNEAQ (reference sequence). CDR3 length equals 15 residues. CDR3 residues: CASSPRDRGNTEAFF. CDR3 coding DNA: TGTGCCAGCAGCCCCCGGGACAGGGGGAACACTGAAGCTTTCTTT.

This sequence joins TRBV6-5 and TRBJ2-2; a possible D gene is TRBD1 (6 bases). This CDR3 has 13 amino acids. CDR1 MNHEY and CDR2 SVGAGI come from the germline V gene. Trimming took 4 bases from V and 6 from J, leaving 9 bases between them. In DNA, the CDR3 is TGTGCCAGCAGTTCGTACAGGGCCGGGGAGCTGTTTTTT. Amino acids: CASSSYRAGELFF.

This chain uses TRBV4-3 with TRBJ1-6; a possible D gene is TRBD1 (6 bases). Germline V CDR1 and CDR2: LGHNA, YSLEER. The CDR3 length is 15 residues. Trimming removed 4 bases from V and 8 bases from J, with 15 bases in between. The DNA for the CDR3 is TGCGCCAGCAGCCCGGGGGCAGGGGCACATTCACCCCTCCACTTT. This encodes CASSPGAGAHSPLHF.

This clone was seen just once. V gene TRBV10-3 combines with J gene TRBJ2-7, with 7 bases lining up with TRBD2. This CDR3 is built from 14 residues. The J segment lost 1 base and the V segment lost 3 bases, leaving 3 bases of the junction unmatched. Germline-derived CDR1 and CDR2 are ENHRY and SYGVKD. The CDR3 coding sequence is TGTGCCATCAGTGATCTAGCGGTTTCCTACGAGCAGTACTTC. It encodes CAISDLAVSYEQYF.

As DNA, the CDR3 is TGTGCCAGCAGCGGGACAGTCTACGAGCAGTACTTC. Encoded protein: CASSGTVYEQYF. The V and J genes are TRBV27 and TRBJ2-7, with 7 bases that match TRBD1. The CDR3 is made up of 12 amino acids. V lost 6 bases, J lost 3 bases, and 2 bases stayed unmatched. Germline CDR1 MNHEY, CDR2 SMNVEV (reference sequence).

Turning to this clone: This may stem from a read error, because a much larger clone lies one nucleotide away. Other DNA sequences of this sample code for an identical CDR3. For the CDR3, the DNA is TGTGCCAGCAGCTTGTCCTACGAGCAGTACTTC. Encoded protein: CASSLSYEQYF. The chain employs TRBV7-8 and TRBJ2-7; D uncertain. Trimming took 3 bases from V and 1 from J, leaving 1 base between them. Germline V gene lookup returns CDR1 SGHVS and CDR2 FQNEAQ. This CDR3 spans 11 amino acids.

The chain has TRBV10-3 and TRBJ2-3; TRBD2 might be the D (6 bases). CDR3 length: 19 amino acids. With 4 bases removed from V and 4 bases from J, the gap between germline ends came to 27 bases. CDR1 is ENHRY, CDR2 SYGVKD, per germline. The CDR3 sequence is CAISAQLAGIRDFPDTQYF. The CDR3 DNA follows: TGTGCCATCAGTGCCCAGTTGGCAGGGATTAGGGACTTCCCAGATACGCAGTATTTT.

The chain is built from TRBV7-9 and TRBJ2-7; possibly TRBD1 for D (6 bases). In germline, CDR1 is SEHNR, CDR2 FQNEAQ (reference sequence). Deletions cut 5 bases from V and 7 bases from J, with 12 bases between. CDR3 length equals 12 residues. CDR3 loop: CASSPTTGEQYF. The CDR3 nucleotides read TGTGCCAGCAGCCCAACAACAGGGGAGCAGTACTTC.

The gene calls are TRBV13 and TRBJ1-1; D might be TRBD1 (5 bases). V dropped 3 bases and J dropped 6 bases, with 17 bases sitting between them. The CDR3 consists of 15 residues. Per the germline V gene, CDR1 is PRHDT and CDR2 is FYEKMQ (reference sequence). The CDR3 protein is CASSFSGSGLPEAFF. The CDR3 bases are TGTGCCAGCAGCTTCTCAGGGAGTGGGCTCCCTGAAGCTTTCTTT.

CDR3 loop: CASSPVFQGGEQYF. CDR3 nucleotide sequence: TGTGCCAGCAGCCCCGTTTTTCAGGGCGGGGAGCAGTACTTC. This chain links TRBV7-8 with TRBJ2-7; tentatively, D is TRBD1 or TRBD2 (5 bases each). The CDR3 is 14 residues long. V lost 5 bases, J lost 7 bases, and 18 bases lay in between. Germline V gene sequence: CDR1 SGHVS, CDR2 FQNEAQ. Using reference TRBV7-8 and TRBJ2-7 for the parts outside the CDR3, the full variable domain is GAGVSQSPRYKVAKRGQDVALRCDPISGHVSLFWYQQALGQGPEFLTYFQNEAQLDKSGLPSDRFFAERPEGSVSTLKIQRTQQEDSAVYLCASSPVFQGGEQYFGPGTRLTVT.

The V and J genes are TRBV7-9 and TRBJ2-7, with D maybe TRBD1 (6 bases). Per germline, CDR1 SEHNR and CDR2 FQNEAQ (reference sequence). Trimming shortened V by 5 bases and J by 2 bases, and 13 bases separated the two germline ends. The CDR3 contains 14 residues. The CDR3 sequence is CASSPRTDPYEQYF. The CDR3 DNA is TGTGCCAGCAGCCCCAGGACAGACCCCTACGAGCAGTACTTC.

CDR3 DNA: TGTGCCAGCAGCTTATCCGAACTAGCGGACTACAATGAGCAGTTCTTC. Translated: CASSLSELADYNEQFF. The genes are TRBV7-9 and TRBJ2-1; 8 bases match TRBD2. This CDR3 is 16 amino acids long. Germline CDR1 reads SEHNR; CDR2 reads FQNEAQ (reference sequence). With 2 bases clipped from V and 3 bases from J, the junction kept 6 bases outside the gene matches. The full variable domain, its missing parts supplied by reference TRBV7-9 and TRBJ2-1, is DTGVSQNPRHKITKRGQNVTFRCDPISEHNRLYWYRQTLGQGPEFLTYFQNEAQLEKSRLLSDRFSAERPKGSFSTLEIQRTEQGDSAMYLCASSLSELADYNEQFFGPGTRLTVL.

This sequence joins TRBV14 and TRBJ2-2; D possibly corresponds to TRBD2 (6 bases). Germline V gene data show CDR1 as SGHDN and CDR2 as FVKESK. This CDR3 is 16 amino acids long. Trimming pared 3 bases from V and 0 bases from J, leaving 11 bases between. The CDR3 sequence: CASSHWGDSNTGELFF. In DNA form, the CDR3 reads TGTGCCAGCAGCCACTGGGGGGATTCGAACACCGGGGAGCTGTTTTTT. The full variable domain, completed using reference TRBV14 and TRBJ2-2, is EAGVTQFPSHSVIEKGQTVTLRCDPISGHDNLYWYRRVMGKEIKFLLHFVKESKQDESGMPNNRFLAERTGGTYSTLKVQPAELEDSGVYFCASSHWGDSNTGELFFGEGSRLTVL.

V usage is TRBV9 and J usage is TRBJ2-5; TRBD2 agrees at 14 bases. The length of the CDR3 is 19 residues. Per germline, CDR1 SGDLS and CDR2 YYNGEE. V was pared by 2 bases and J by 0 bases, with 9 bases of the junction left unmatched. This CDR3 reads CASSVNPGLAGENQETQYF. The DNA for the CDR3 is TGTGCCAGCAGCGTTAATCCGGGACTAGCGGGAGAAAACCAAGAGACCCAGTACTTC.

CDR3 amino acids: CASSPRTTLYNEQFF. Written as DNA, the CDR3 is TGCGCCAGCAGTCCTCGGACTACCCTCTACAATGAGCAGTTCTTC. The chain uses TRBV10-1 and TRBJ2-1, with D possibly matching TRBD2 (6 bases). The CDR3 is 15 amino acids. CDR1 and CDR2 (germline): WNHNN, SYGVQD (reference sequence). V was shortened by 5 bases and J by 3 bases, with 14 bases between the two germline ends.

J is TRBJ2-7 and V is TRBV4-3, with 7 bases aligning to TRBD2. Trimming cost V 1 base and J 7 bases; bases outside gene matches: 13. Germline V gene lookup returns CDR1 LGHNA and CDR2 YSLEER. The CDR3 has 16 residues. CDR3 residues: CASSQGVNREVREQYF. The CDR3 DNA reads TGCGCCAGCAGCCAAGGGGTGAACCGGGAGGTCAGGGAGCAGTACTTC.